These 22 T cell receptor beta chains were sequenced from one sample in a study of cytomegalovirus exposure and HLA in healthy donors. 13 Jbeta primers and 60 Vbeta primers were used for the PCR. Assay: immunoSEQ multiplex PCR; the TCRdb copy retains only in-frame clones and omits some. The sample yields approximately 160,000 clones, approximately 80% seen once. The sequenced material came from PBMCs. Receptors were obtained from a man younger than 30 in good health and CMV-seropositive.

This clone was seen only once. The genes are TRBV28 and TRBJ2-6; tentatively, D is TRBD1 (5 bases). Germline CDR1 MDHEN, CDR2 SYDVKM. This CDR3 has 15 amino acids. V lost 6 bases and J 2 bases, leaving 11 bases between the germline ends. CDR3 nucleotide sequence: TGTGCCAGCAGATACGCAGGGACTGGGGCCAACGTCCTGACTTTC. Translation gives CASRYAGTGANVLTF.

This clone showed up just once. The rearrangement links TRBV6-1 to TRBJ2-3; D might be TRBD2 (6 bases). Trimming stripped 3 bases from V and 6 bases from J, with 16 bases between. Germline CDR1 MNHNS, CDR2 SASEGT. The CDR3 has 15 residues. This CDR3 reads CASSDSGGWLDTQYF. The CDR3, as DNA: TGTGCCAGCAGTGATAGTGGGGGGTGGTTGGATACGCAGTATTTT.

This chain uses TRBV20-1 with TRBJ1-1; the D is unclear. Trimming took 5 bases from V and 7 from J, leaving 11 bases between them. The CDR3 loop spans 11 amino acids. Germline CDR1 reads DFQATT; CDR2 reads SNEGSKA (reference sequence). Here the CDR3 reads CSARWRIEAFF. CDR3 DNA sequence: TGCAGTGCTCGGTGGAGGATTGAAGCTTTCTTT.

V is TRBV28 and J is TRBJ1-2; D possibly corresponds to TRBD1 (6 bases). Germline V gene data show CDR1 as MDHEN and CDR2 as SYDVKM. The CDR3 length is 14 residues. V lost 7 bases, J lost 4 bases, and 16 bases lay in between. The CDR3 DNA sequence: TGTGCCAGCACCCGAATTACAGGGCTCTATGGCTACACCTTC. It codes for CASTRITGLYGYTF.

The V and J genes are TRBV4-2 and TRBJ2-1, with 12 bases matching TRBD2. Germline V lookup: CDR1 LGHNA, CDR2 YNFKEQ. The J segment lost 1 base and the V segment lost 3 bases, leaving 4 bases of the junction unmatched. The CDR3 extends over 17 amino acids. The CDR3 is CASSQALAGGSYNEQFF. DNA for the CDR3: TGTGCCAGCAGCCAGGCACTAGCGGGGGGATCCTACAATGAGCAGTTCTTC.

The chain employs TRBV6-5 and TRBJ2-1; the match to TRBD1 covers 7 bases. The length of the CDR3 is 13 residues. Per the germline V gene, CDR1 is MNHEY and CDR2 is SVGAGI. Trimming at V came to 7 bases and at J to 9 bases, leaving 9 bases not matched to a gene. The CDR3 is CASKRGLQGEQFF. The CDR3 coding sequence is TGTGCCAGCAAGAGGGGGCTCCAGGGTGAGCAGTTCTTC.

The chain couples TRBV11-2 to TRBJ2-7, with TRBD2 identical over 9 bases. V lost 3 bases, J lost 10 bases, and 4 bases stayed unmatched. This CDR3 is 12 amino acids long. The germline CDR1 and CDR2 sequences are SGHAT and FQNNGV. CDR3 sequence reads: CASSLSLAGQYF. The CDR3 DNA follows: TGTGCCAGCAGCTTGTCCCTAGCGGGACAGTACTTC.

V usage is TRBV6-6 and J usage is TRBJ1-5; possible D gene TRBD1, 5 bases. V was cut by 7 bases and J by 7 bases, with 14 bases left in between. Germline V gene data show CDR1 as MNHNY and CDR2 as SVGAGI (reference sequence). The CDR3 runs to 13 residues. The CDR3 DNA reads TGTGCCAGCAATGACGGGGGTAGCCAGCCCCAGCATTTT. It specifies CASNDGGSQPQHF.

The V gene is TRBV2, the J gene TRBJ1-2; 7 bases line up with TRBD1. Germline lookup yields CDR1 SNHLY and CDR2 FYNNEI. V dropped 2 bases and J dropped 7; count of bases not matched to a gene: 10. The CDR3 is 15 residues long. The CDR3 DNA reads as TGTGCCAGCAGTGAAAACTTGACAGGGTATGGTGGCTACACCTTC. It is translated as CASSENLTGYGGYTF.

The CDR3 reads CASSAGTSGTGFAYEQYF. The CDR3 nucleotides are TGTGCCAGCAGTGCCGGGACTAGCGGGACTGGGTTTGCCTACGAGCAGTACTTC. The J gene is TRBJ2-7, the V gene TRBV6-1; 13 nucleotides line up with TRBD2. The CDR3 totals 18 residues. The germline gives CDR1 MNHNS, CDR2 SASEGT. The V and J ends lost 4 bases and 2 bases, in that order; junction bases with no gene match: 11.

The chain employs TRBV6-5 and TRBJ2-2, with D perhaps matching TRBD2 (6 bases). Germline V gives CDR1 MNHEY, CDR2 SVGAGI. Trimming stripped 6 bases from V and 0 bases from J, with 11 bases between. This CDR3 is built from 15 residues. CDR3 coding DNA: TGTGCCAGCAGGCGCGGAGGGACGAACACCGGGGAGCTGTTTTTT. It codes for CASRRGGTNTGELFF.

The rearrangement uses TRBV4-3 and TRBJ2-7; 7 bases map to TRBD1. The CDR3 covers 15 residues. Germline CDR1 reads LGHNA; CDR2 reads YSLEER. V trimming: 0 bases; J trimming: 0 bases; junction bases outside the gene matches: 2. The CDR3 loop reads CASSQDRDSSYEQYF. DNA of the CDR3: TGCGCCAGCAGCCAAGATCGGGACAGCTCCTACGAGCAGTACTTC.

This clone was counted only a few times. This chain joins TRBV27 and TRBJ1-5; D is unresolved. Germline loops: CDR1 MNHEY, CDR2 SMNVEV (reference sequence). V was pared by 4 bases and J by 7 bases, with 11 bases between. The length of the CDR3 is 13 residues. The DNA for the CDR3 is TGTGCCAGCAGTTCCCCAGGCCCCCAGCCCCAGCATTTT. This codes for CASSSPGPQPQHF.

The chain couples TRBV5-1 to TRBJ2-3, with D possibly being TRBD1 (6 bases). V was clipped by 3 bases and J by 8 bases, with 13 bases between them. The CDR3 is 13 residues long. From germline, CDR1 is SGHRS and CDR2 YFSETQ. The CDR3 DNA follows: TGCGCCAGCAGCTCTCAGGGGCACGCTACGCAGTATTTT. Its translation is CASSSQGHATQYF.

As for this clone: Other DNA sequences within the sample encode an identical CDR3. The genes are TRBV4-1 and TRBJ2-7; 10 nucleotides match TRBD1. This CDR3 has 13 amino acids. Germline V CDR1 and CDR2: MGHRA, YSYEKL. The V segment lost 5 bases and the J segment 6 bases; nucleotides outside the gene matches: 4. The CDR3, as DNA: TGCGCCAGCAGCGGGACAGGGGTTCTCGAGCAGTACTTC. Amino acid sequence: CASSGTGVLEQYF.

The chain combines TRBV19 with TRBJ2-7, with 10 bases that match TRBD2. The CDR3 covers 15 residues. After removal of 1 base from V and 4 bases from J, the junction contained 4 bases not matched to a gene. The germline CDR1 and CDR2 sequences are LNHDA and SQIVND (reference sequence). The CDR3 bases are TGTGCCAGTAGTATAGTTCTAGCGGGAGAGTACGAGCAGTACTTC. Translating gives CASSIVLAGEYEQYF.

The chain combines TRBV6-1 with TRBJ2-2; 9 bases map to TRBD1. The CDR3 contains 12 residues. With 8 bases clipped from V and 9 bases from J, the junction kept 4 bases outside the gene matches. Per germline, CDR1 MNHNS and CDR2 SASEGT. The CDR3 region is CASGTGPRELFF. The CDR3 region has the DNA TGTGCCAGCGGGACAGGGCCCCGGGAGCTGTTTTTT.

The chain joins TRBV5-1 to TRBJ2-5, with 8 bases fitting TRBD2. Germline loops: CDR1 SGHRS, CDR2 YFSETQ. V trimming: 0 bases; J trimming: 4 bases; junction bases outside the gene matches: 5. This CDR3 spans 15 amino acids. CDR3 residues: CASSLEGREGETQYF. In DNA, the CDR3 is TGCGCCAGCAGCTTGGAGGGCCGGGAGGGAGAGACCCAGTACTTC.

The chain links TRBV5-4 to TRBJ1-1, with D perhaps TRBD1 (5 bases). This CDR3 is built from 15 residues. Trimming took 0 bases from V and 3 from J, leaving 12 bases between them. The germline gives CDR1 SGHNT, CDR2 YYREEE (reference sequence). The CDR3: CASSLGFGGDTEAFF. The CDR3 region has the DNA TGTGCCAGCAGCTTGGGGTTCGGGGGGGACACTGAAGCTTTCTTT. Full variable domain (rest looked up from reference TRBV5-4 and TRBJ1-1): ETGVTQSPTHLIKTRGQQVTLRCSSQSGHNTVSWYQQALGQGPQFIFQYYREEENGRGNFPPRFSGLQFPNYSSELNVNALELDDSALYLCASSLGFGGDTEAFFGQGTRLTVV.

The CDR3 is CAISAGQYEQYF. The CDR3 DNA is TGTGCCATCTCCGCAGGTCAGTACGAGCAGTACTTC. The genes are TRBV10-3 and TRBJ2-5; D not resolved. The assigned J gene may be wrong: the sequence end matches TRBJ2-7 better. The CDR3 loop spans 12 amino acids. Germline V gene lookup returns CDR1 ENHRY and CDR2 SYGVKD.

This rearrangement joins TRBV25-1 to TRBJ2-1, with TRBD1 identical over 10 bases. CDR3 length equals 15 residues. CDR1 and CDR2 from the germline V gene are MGHDK and SYGVNS. Unmatched junction bases numbered 6, after V lost 4 bases and J lost 6 bases. CDR3 residues: CASSVMDRGVNEQFF. CDR3 DNA sequence: TGTGCCAGCAGTGTAATGGACAGGGGGGTCAATGAGCAGTTCTTC.

The chain employs TRBV27 and TRBJ1-1; 7 nucleotides agree with TRBD1. The V gene's germline CDR1 is MNHEY and CDR2 SMNVEV (reference sequence). V dropped 7 bases and J dropped 1; count of bases not matched to a gene: 3. This CDR3 comprises 13 residues. Here the CDR3 DNA reads TGTGCCAGCAACAGGGGACCGAACACTGAAGCTTTCTTT. Its translation: CASNRGPNTEAFF.